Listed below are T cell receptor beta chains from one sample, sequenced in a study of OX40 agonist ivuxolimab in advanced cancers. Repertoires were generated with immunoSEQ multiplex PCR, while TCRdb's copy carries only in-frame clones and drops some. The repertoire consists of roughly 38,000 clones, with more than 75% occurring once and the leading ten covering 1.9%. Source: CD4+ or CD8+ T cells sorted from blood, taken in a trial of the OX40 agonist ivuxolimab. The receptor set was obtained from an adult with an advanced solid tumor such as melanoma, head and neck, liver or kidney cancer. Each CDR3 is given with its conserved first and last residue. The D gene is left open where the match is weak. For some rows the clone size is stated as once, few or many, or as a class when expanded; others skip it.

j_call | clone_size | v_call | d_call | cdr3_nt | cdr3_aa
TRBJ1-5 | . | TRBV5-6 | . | TGTGCCAGCAGCACAGTGTATAGCAATCAGCCCCAGCATTTT | CASSTVYSNQPQHF
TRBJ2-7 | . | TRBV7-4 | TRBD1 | TGTGCCAGAAGCTACTGGACAGGCACTCCCTACGAGCAGTACTTC | CARSYWTGTPYEQYF
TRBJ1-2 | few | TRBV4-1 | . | TGCGCCAGCAGCCAAGAACTGGGGGCCAATAACTATGGCTACACCTTC | CASSQELGANNYGYTF
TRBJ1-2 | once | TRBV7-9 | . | TGTGCCAGCAGCTTAGGCCAGGGCGATGGCTACACCTTC | CASSLGQGDGYTF
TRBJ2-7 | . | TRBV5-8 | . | TGTGCCAGCAGCTTGGGTAGGGTGACCTACGAGCAGTACTTC | CASSLGRVTYEQYF
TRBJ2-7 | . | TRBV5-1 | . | TGCGCCAGCTATGGAGGGATCTCCTACGAGCAGTACTTC | CASYGGISYEQYF
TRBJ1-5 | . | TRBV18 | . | TGTGCCAGTCAAGGAGACTTCGGTAATCAGCCCCAGCATTTT | CASQGDFGNQPQHF
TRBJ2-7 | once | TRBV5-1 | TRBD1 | TGCGCCAGCAGCAAGAAGGGACAGGGGGCCTACGAGCAGTACTTC | CASSKKGQGAYEQYF
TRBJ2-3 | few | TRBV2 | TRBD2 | TGTGCCAGCAGTGTACTAGCGCGCACAGATACGCAGTATTTT | CASSVLARTDTQYF
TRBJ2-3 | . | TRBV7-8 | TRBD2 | TGTGCCAGCAGCTTACGACTATCAAGCGGGAGGACAGATACGCAGTATTTT | CASSLRLSSGRTDTQYF
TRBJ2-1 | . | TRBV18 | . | TGTGCCAGCTCACCGCCAATAGATATTATGAGCGGAGTCTACAATGAGCAGTTCTTC | CASSPPIDIMSGVYNEQFF
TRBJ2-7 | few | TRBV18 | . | TGTGCCAGCTCACCGGGACTCGTGTCCTACGAGCAGTACTTC | CASSPGLVSYEQYF
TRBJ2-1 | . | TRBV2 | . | TGTGCCAGCACAAATACGAGGAACAATGAGCAGTTCTTC | CASTNTRNNEQFF
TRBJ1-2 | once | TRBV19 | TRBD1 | TGTGCCAGTAATTCGGACAGGGGGACGAACTATGGCTACACCTTC | CASNSDRGTNYGYTF
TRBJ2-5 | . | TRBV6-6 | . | TGTGCCAGCGGGACGACCCAAGAGACCCAGTACTTC | CASGTTQETQYF
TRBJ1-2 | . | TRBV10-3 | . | TGTGCCATCAGTGATCAACAGGGATGGGGCTACACCTTC | CAISDQQGWGYTF
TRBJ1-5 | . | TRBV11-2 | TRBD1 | TGTGCCAGCAGCTTGGACAGGGACCTTCGTGGAGCCCAGCATTTT | CASSLDRDLRGAQHF
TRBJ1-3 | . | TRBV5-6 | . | TGTGCCAGCAGCGTTACAGGGTTCTTCTCTGGAAACACCATATATTTT | CASSVTGFFSGNTIYF
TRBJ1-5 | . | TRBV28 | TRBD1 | TGTGCCAGCAGTTCAAAAAACAGGGGGCAGAGCCAGCCCCAGCATTTT | CASSSKNRGQSQPQHF
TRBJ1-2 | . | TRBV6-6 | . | TGTGCCAGCAGTTCCGTCCTGGAGTGGGGCTACACCTTC | CASSSVLEWGYTF
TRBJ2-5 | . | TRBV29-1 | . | TGCAGCGCCTGGGAGGGGGCGGAGACCCAGTACTTC | CSAWEGAETQYF
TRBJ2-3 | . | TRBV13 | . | TGTGCCAGCAGCGCAGCCAGGGACACAGATACGCAGTATTTT | CASSAARDTDTQYF
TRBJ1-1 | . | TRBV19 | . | TGTGCCAGTAGTATAGGCTGGACAGAACGGGGCACTGAAGCTTTCTTT | CASSIGWTERGTEAFF
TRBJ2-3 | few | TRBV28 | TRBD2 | TGTGCCAGCAGTTTAGGGCTAGCGGCTTTCACAGATACGCAGTATTTT | CASSLGLAAFTDTQYF
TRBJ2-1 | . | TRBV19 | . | TGTGCCAGTAGTAAACAGGCTTACAATGAGCAGTTCTTC | CASSKQAYNEQFF
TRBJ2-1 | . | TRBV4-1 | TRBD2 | TGCGCCAGCAGCCAAGAGACGACTAGCCGGTACAATGAGCAGTTCTTC | CASSQETTSRYNEQFF
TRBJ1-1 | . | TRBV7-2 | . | TGTGCCAGCAGCTTTCCAGCCCGAGGGGCTTTCTTT | CASSFPARGAFF
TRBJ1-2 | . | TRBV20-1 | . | TGCAGTGCTAGAGAGGCGGGGCGCTACACCTTC | CSAREAGRYTF
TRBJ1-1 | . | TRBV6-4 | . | TGTGCCAGCAGTGTCCGTCGGGCAGCACTTGGGGACACTGAAGCTTTCTTT | CASSVRRAALGDTEAFF
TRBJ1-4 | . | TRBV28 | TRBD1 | TGTGCCAGCAATCACGGGGGACAGGGGGCTGAAAAACTGTTTTTT | CASNHGGQGAEKLFF
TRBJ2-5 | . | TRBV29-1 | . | TGCAGCGTTATTTTGGGGGAGACCCAGTACTTC | CSVILGETQYF
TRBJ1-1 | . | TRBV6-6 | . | TGTGCCAGCAGTGACTCGGGGCGTCAGAACACTGAAGCTTTCTTT | CASSDSGRQNTEAFF
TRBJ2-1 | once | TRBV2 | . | TGTGCCAGCACCGGCTCTCCCAGCTCCTACAATGAGCAGTTCTTC | CASTGSPSSYNEQFF
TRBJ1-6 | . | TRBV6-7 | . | TGTGCCAGAAGGGTGGGTTCACCCCTCCACTTT | CARRVGSPLHF
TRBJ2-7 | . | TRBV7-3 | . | TGTGCCAGCAGCCCGGGGGGCCCCTACGAGCAGTACTTC | CASSPGGPYEQYF
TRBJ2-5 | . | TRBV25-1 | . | TGTGCCAGCAGTGAATCTCCCGGGGAGACCCAGTACTTC | CASSESPGETQYF
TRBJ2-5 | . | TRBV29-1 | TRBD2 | TGCAGCGTAGCGGGGGAGACCCAGTACTTC | CSVAGETQYF
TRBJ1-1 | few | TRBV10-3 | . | TGTGCCATCAGTGGCCCGGGGGTTGAGGCTTTCTTT | CAISGPGVEAFF
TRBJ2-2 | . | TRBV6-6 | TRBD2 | TGTGCCAGCAGGCAAAGCGGGACGAACACCGGGGAGCTGTTTTTT | CASRQSGTNTGELFF
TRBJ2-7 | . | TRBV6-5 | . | TGTGCCAGCAGTTCGTACGGTTTCGCCCACGAGCAGTACTTC | CASSSYGFAHEQYF
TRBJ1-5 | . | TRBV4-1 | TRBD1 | TGCGCCAGCAGCCAGACAGGGGATTGGTATCAGCCCCAGCATTTT | CASSQTGDWYQPQHF
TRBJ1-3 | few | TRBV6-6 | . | TGTGCCAGCAGTTACATGCTGCAGGGTTCTGGAAACACCATATATTTT | CASSYMLQGSGNTIYF
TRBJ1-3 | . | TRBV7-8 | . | TGTGCCAGCAGCCCCGGACGGCACTCTGGAAACACCATATATTTT | CASSPGRHSGNTIYF
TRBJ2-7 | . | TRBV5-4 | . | TGTGCCAGCAGCCACCCCGGGGCAGTGGGCGAGCAGTACTTC | CASSHPGAVGEQYF
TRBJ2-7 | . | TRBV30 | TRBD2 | TGTGCCTACCAGAAGGGAGGGTGGAACCCCTCCTACGAGCAGTACTTC | CAYQKGGWNPSYEQYF
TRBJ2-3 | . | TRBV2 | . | TGTGCCAGCAGTAGGGTGACAGTGACTAGCACAGATACGCAGTATTTT | CASSRVTVTSTDTQYF
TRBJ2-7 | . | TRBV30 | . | TGTGCCTGGAGCGACCGACGGACAGACTACGAGCAGTACTTC | CAWSDRRTDYEQYF
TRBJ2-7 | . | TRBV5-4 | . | TGTGCCAGCAGCTCTGGAGGGCAGTTCGAGCAGTACTTC | CASSSGGQFEQYF
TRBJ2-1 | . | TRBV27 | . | TGTGCCAGCAGCTTCCGGGACACATCGAAAGAGCAGTTCTTC | CASSFRDTSKEQFF
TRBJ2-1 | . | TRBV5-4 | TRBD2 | TGTGCCAGCAGCTTGGGACTAGCGGGAGTCAATGAGCAGTTCTTC | CASSLGLAGVNEQFF
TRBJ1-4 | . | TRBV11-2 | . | TGTGCCAGCAGCTTCTCACAAGCTAATGAAAAACTGTTTTTT | CASSFSQANEKLFF
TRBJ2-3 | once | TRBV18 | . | TGTGCCAGCTCACCACTCCAGCGGACCCCAACCGGCGTAGATACGCAGTATTTT | CASSPLQRTPTGVDTQYF
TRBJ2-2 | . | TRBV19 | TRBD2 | TGTGCCAGTAGTATCCCGAAGCTAGCGGGAGGGACCGGGGAGCTGTTTTTT | CASSIPKLAGGTGELFF